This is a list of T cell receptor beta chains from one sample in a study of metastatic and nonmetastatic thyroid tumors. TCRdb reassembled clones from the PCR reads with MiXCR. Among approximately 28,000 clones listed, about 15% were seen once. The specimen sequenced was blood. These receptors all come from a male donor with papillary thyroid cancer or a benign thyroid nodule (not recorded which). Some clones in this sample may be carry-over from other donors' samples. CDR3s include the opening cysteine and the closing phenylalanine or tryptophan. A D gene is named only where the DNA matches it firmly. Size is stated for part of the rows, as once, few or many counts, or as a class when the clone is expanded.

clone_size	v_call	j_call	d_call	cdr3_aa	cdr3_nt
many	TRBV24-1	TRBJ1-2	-	CATSDGPNYGYTF	TGTGCCACCAGTGACGGCCCTAACTATGGCTACACCTTC
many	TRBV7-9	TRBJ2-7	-	CASSLAVAYEQYF	TGTGCCAGCAGCTTAGCGGTGGCCTACGAGCAGTACTTC
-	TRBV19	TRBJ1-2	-	CASSRSGSDSNYGYTF	TGTGCCAGTAGTAGATCCGGATCGGATAGTAACTATGGCTACACCTTC
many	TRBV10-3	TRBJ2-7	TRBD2	CATAGLAGLRAYEQYF	TGTGCCACCGCGGGACTAGCGGGGCTCAGGGCCTACGAGCAGTACTTC
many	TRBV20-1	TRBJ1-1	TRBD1	CSALTGQGAFF	TGCAGTGCTCTCACGGGACAGGGAGCTTTCTTT
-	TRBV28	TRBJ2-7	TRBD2	CASRGTSHLYEQYF	TGTGCCAGCAGGGGGACTAGCCATTTATATGAGCAGTACTTC
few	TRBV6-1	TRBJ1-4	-	CASSSQSGKLFF	TGTGCCAGCAGCTCTCAATCAGGGAAACTGTTTTTT
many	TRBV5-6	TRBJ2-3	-	CASSWGDITTDTQYF	TGTGCCAGCAGCTGGGGAGACATAACCACAGATACGCAGTATTTT
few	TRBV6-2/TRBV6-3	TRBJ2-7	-	CASSYGTNSYEQYF	TGTGCCAGCAGTTACGGGACAAACTCCTACGAGCAGTACTTC
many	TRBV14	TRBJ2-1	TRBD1	CASSPGTGFIDEQFF	TGTGCCAGCAGCCCTGGGACAGGTTTCATCGATGAGCAGTTCTTC
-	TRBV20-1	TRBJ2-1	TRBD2	CSARGPSGRHNEQFF	TGCAGTGCTAGAGGTCCTAGCGGGAGGCACAATGAGCAGTTCTTC
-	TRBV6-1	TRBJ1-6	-	CASISLYGVSPLHF	TGTGCCAGCATAAGCCTCTATGGGGTTTCACCCCTCCACTTT
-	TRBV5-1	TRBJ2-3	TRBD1	CASSLGGQSTDTQYF	TGCGCCAGCAGCTTGGGGGGACAGAGCACAGATACGCAGTATTTT
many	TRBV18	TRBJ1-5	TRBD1	CASSPDRVRSNQPQHF	TGTGCCAGCTCACCCGACAGGGTAAGGAGCAATCAGCCCCAGCATTTT
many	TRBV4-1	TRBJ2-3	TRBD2	CASSQLWREAGVDTQYF	TGCGCCAGCAGCCAACTTTGGCGGGAGGCTGGCGTGGATACGCAGTATTTT
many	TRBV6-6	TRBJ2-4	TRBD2	CASTGKIPGLAGGGRSKNIQYF	TGTGCCAGCACCGGTAAGATTCCGGGACTAGCGGGAGGAGGACGATCCAAAAACATTCAGTACTTC
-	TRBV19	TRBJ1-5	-	CASSIGQVTVRGNQPQHF	TGTGCCAGTAGTATAGGACAGGTCACGGTTCGCGGCAATCAGCCCCAGCATTTT
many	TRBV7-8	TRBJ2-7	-	CASSLASSSGEQYF	TGTGCCAGCAGCTTAGCATCAAGCTCCGGCGAGCAGTACTTC
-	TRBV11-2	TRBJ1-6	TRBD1	CASSWSGTGAAPLHF	TGTGCCAGCAGCTGGTCCGGGACAGGGGCCGCCCCCCTCCACTTT
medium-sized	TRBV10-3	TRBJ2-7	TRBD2	CATTLAGGRALEQYF	TGTGCCACTACCCTGGCCGGCGGGAGGGCCCTCGAGCAGTACTTC
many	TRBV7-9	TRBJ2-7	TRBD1	CASRGQGYEQYF	TGTGCCAGCAGAGGACAGGGCTACGAGCAGTACTTC
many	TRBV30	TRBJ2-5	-	CAWSVLGRETQYF	TGTGCCTGGAGTGTATTGGGGAGAGAGACCCAGTACTTC
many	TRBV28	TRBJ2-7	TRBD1	CASSLGQLYEQYF	TGTGCCAGCAGCCTGGGACAGCTGTACGAGCAGTACTTC
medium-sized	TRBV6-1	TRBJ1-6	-	CASSFGGQNNSPLHF	TGTGCCAGCAGTTTCGGAGGGCAAAATAATTCACCCCTCCACTTT
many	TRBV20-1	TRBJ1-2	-	CSARIRFNYGYTF	TGCAGTGCTAGAATTCGTTTTAACTATGGCTACACCTTC
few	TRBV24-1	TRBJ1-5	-	CATSDSRGQPQHF	TGTGCCACCAGTGATTCCCGGGGTCAGCCCCAGCATTTT
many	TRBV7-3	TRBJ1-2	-	CASSPGPGDYGYTF	TGTGCCAGCAGTCCAGGACCGGGGGACTATGGCTACACCTTC
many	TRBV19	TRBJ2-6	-	CASSIGPLRGPRAGANVLTF	TGTGCCAGTAGTATAGGGCCCCTAAGGGGACCTAGGGCTGGGGCCAACGTCCTGACTTTC
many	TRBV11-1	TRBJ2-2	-	CASEALGGSLEHHTGELFF	TGTGCCAGCGAGGCGTTGGGGGGCTCATTGGAGCACCACACCGGGGAGCTGTTTTTT
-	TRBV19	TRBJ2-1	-	CASSRGYNEQFF	TGTGCCAGTAGTAGGGGCTACAATGAGCAGTTCTTC
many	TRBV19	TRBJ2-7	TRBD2	CASSIASSGGYEQYF	TGTGCCAGTAGTATCGCGTCGAGCGGGGGCTACGAGCAGTACTTC
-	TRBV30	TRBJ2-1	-	CAWSAGRGLGVEQFF	TGTGCCTGGAGTGCCGGCCGAGGGCTCGGGGTTGAGCAGTTCTTC
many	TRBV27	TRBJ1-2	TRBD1	CASSPPGQRGYGYTF	TGTGCCAGCAGTCCGCCGGGACAGAGGGGCTATGGCTACACCTTC
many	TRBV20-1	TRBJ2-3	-	CSAPSFSTQYF	TGCAGTGCCCCTTCCTTTAGTACGCAGTATTTT
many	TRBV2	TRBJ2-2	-	CASSEQWGNTGELFF	TGTGCCAGCAGTGAACAATGGGGAAACACCGGGGAGCTGTTTTTT
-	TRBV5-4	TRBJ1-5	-	CASSSISFSPNQPQHF	TGTGCCAGCAGTTCGATCTCCTTTTCTCCTAATCAGCCCCAGCATTTT
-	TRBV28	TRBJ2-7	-	CASSPGGGPVYEQYF	TGTGCCAGCTCCCCCGGGGGTGGCCCTGTCTACGAGCAGTACTTC
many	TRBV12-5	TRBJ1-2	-	CASGLGPGTLGYTF	TGTGCTAGTGGTTTGGGACCCGGGACACTAGGCTACACCTTC
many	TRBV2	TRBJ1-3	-	CASQSGSFGNTIYF	TGTGCCAGCCAGTCCGGATCTTTTGGAAACACCATATATTTT
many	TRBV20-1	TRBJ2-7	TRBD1	CSARALQQGVRYEQYF	TGCAGTGCTAGAGCTCTACAACAGGGGGTGCGGTACGAGCAGTACTTC
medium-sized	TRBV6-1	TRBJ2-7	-	CASSEGDPREQYF	TGTGCCAGCAGCGAAGGGGACCCCCGGGAGCAGTACTTC
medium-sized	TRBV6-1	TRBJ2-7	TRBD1	CAIPGQAYEQYF	TGTGCCATCCCGGGACAGGCCTACGAGCAGTACTTC
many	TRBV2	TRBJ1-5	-	CASSSSKGVKAQHF	TGTGCCAGCAGTTCATCTAAGGGGGTAAAGGCCCAGCATTTT
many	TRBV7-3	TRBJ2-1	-	CASSFGGTGQSNEQFF	TGTGCCAGCAGCTTCGGGGGGACAGGACAAAGCAATGAGCAGTTCTTC
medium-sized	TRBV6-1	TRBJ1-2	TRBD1	CASRDAGGDGYTF	TGTGCCAGCAGAGACGCAGGGGGCGATGGCTACACCTTC
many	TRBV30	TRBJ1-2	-	CAWSRGSQLVYGYTF	TGTGCCTGGAGCCGCGGGAGCCAGCTAGTCTATGGCTACACCTTC
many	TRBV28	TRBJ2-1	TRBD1	CASRHYKWDRGDEQFF	TGTGCCAGCAGGCATTATAAGTGGGACAGGGGAGATGAGCAGTTCTTC
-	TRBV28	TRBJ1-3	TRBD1	CATRTTGGSGNTIYF	TGTGCCACCCGAACGACAGGGGGATCTGGAAACACCATATATTTT
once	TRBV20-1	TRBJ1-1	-	CSARDHSRGTEAFF	TGCAGTGCTAGAGATCATTCACGGGGCACAGAAGCTTTCTTT
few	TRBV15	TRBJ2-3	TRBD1	CATSRAGQGAADTQYF	TGTGCCACCAGCAGAGCGGGGCAGGGGGCTGCAGATACGCAGTATTTT
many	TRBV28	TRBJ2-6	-	CASSVGGGANVLTF	TGTGCCAGCAGTGTGGGCGGTGGGGCCAACGTCCTGACTTTC
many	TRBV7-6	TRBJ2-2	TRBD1	CASSQGQGAGTGELFF	TGTGCCAGCAGCCAGGGACAGGGGGCCGGAACCGGGGAGCTGTTTTTT